The rows below give T cell receptor beta chains drawn from one sample of a study of CD8+ T cells in alopecia areata. The data were produced by immunoSEQ multiplex PCR, yet TCRdb's version contains in-frame clones alone and is incomplete. The sample records 4,000 to 5,000 clones, approximately 89% being singletons. Material: skin, obtained at week 4, from a patient treated with tofacitinib. The origin of the receptors is a human donor with alopecia areata. CDR3s include the opening cysteine and the closing phenylalanine or tryptophan. The D gene is left open where the match is weak. Size values are once, few and many counts, or a class for expanded clones, and some rows have none.

clone size: -
J gene: TRBJ1-2
V gene: TRBV25-1
D gene: TRBD1
CDR3 protein: CASSVSHRGAPYGYTF
CDR3 DNA: TGTGCCAGCAGCGTTTCCCACAGGGGTGCCCCTTATGGCTACACCTTC

clone size: -
J gene: TRBJ2-7
V gene: TRBV6-5
D gene: -
CDR3 protein: CASRERGEQYF
CDR3 DNA: TGTGCCAGCAGGGAACGGGGGGAGCAGTACTTC

clone size: -
J gene: TRBJ2-2
V gene: TRBV7-2
D gene: -
CDR3 protein: CASRSQPGLNTGELFF
CDR3 DNA: TGTGCCAGCAGATCCCAGCCGGGACTCAACACCGGGGAGCTGTTTTTT

clone size: -
J gene: TRBJ2-1
V gene: TRBV11-2
D gene: -
CDR3 protein: CASRQRGDEQFF
CDR3 DNA: TGTGCCAGCAGACAGAGGGGGGATGAGCAGTTCTTC

clone size: once
J gene: TRBJ2-2
V gene: TRBV7-3
D gene: -
CDR3 protein: CASSFSRDTGELFF
CDR3 DNA: TGTGCCAGCAGCTTCTCCAGGGACACCGGGGAGCTGTTTTTT

clone size: -
J gene: TRBJ2-2
V gene: TRBV19
D gene: TRBD2
CDR3 protein: CASGLERTGELFF
CDR3 DNA: TGTGCCAGCGGACTAGAAAGAACCGGGGAGCTGTTTTTT

clone size: once
J gene: TRBJ1-1
V gene: TRBV4-1
D gene: TRBD1
CDR3 protein: CASSQDLQGANMNTEAFF
CDR3 DNA: TGCGCCAGCAGCCAAGATTTACAGGGGGCGAACATGAACACTGAAGCTTTCTTT

clone size: -
J gene: TRBJ2-1
V gene: TRBV19
D gene: TRBD1
CDR3 protein: CASSPIDRANEQFF
CDR3 DNA: TGTGCCAGTAGTCCAATAGACAGGGCTAATGAGCAGTTCTTC

clone size: -
J gene: TRBJ2-7
V gene: TRBV29-1
D gene: -
CDR3 protein: CSVEGAGAGSYEQYF
CDR3 DNA: TGCAGCGTTGAGGGGGCAGGGGCGGGCTCCTACGAGCAGTACTTC

clone size: -
J gene: TRBJ1-2
V gene: TRBV4-1
D gene: -
CDR3 protein: CASSQDLHPANGYTF
CDR3 DNA: TGCGCCAGCAGCCAAGATCTTCACCCAGCAAATGGCTACACCTTC

clone size: few
J gene: TRBJ1-5
V gene: TRBV2
D gene: -
CDR3 protein: CASSRILSNQPQHF
CDR3 DNA: TGTGCCAGCAGTCGAATTCTTAGCAATCAGCCCCAGCATTTT

clone size: once
J gene: TRBJ2-7
V gene: TRBV5-4
D gene: -
CDR3 protein: CASSKKTVFYEQYF
CDR3 DNA: TGTGCCAGCAGCAAGAAGACCGTTTTTTACGAGCAGTACTTC

clone size: -
J gene: TRBJ2-3
V gene: TRBV30
D gene: TRBD2
CDR3 protein: CAWRNGLAQHDTQYF
CDR3 DNA: TGTGCCTGGAGGAATGGACTAGCGCAACACGATACGCAGTATTTT

clone size: -
J gene: TRBJ2-3
V gene: TRBV9
D gene: TRBD2
CDR3 protein: CASSVVGTSGAEPSTDTQYF
CDR3 DNA: TGTGCCAGCAGCGTAGTCGGGACTAGCGGGGCGGAGCCCTCCACAGATACGCAGTATTTT

clone size: -
J gene: TRBJ2-1
V gene: TRBV30
D gene: -
CDR3 protein: CAWNRAVYNEQFF
CDR3 DNA: TGTGCCTGGAACAGGGCGGTTTACAATGAGCAGTTCTTC

clone size: -
J gene: TRBJ1-2
V gene: TRBV5-1
D gene: -
CDR3 protein: CASSFVANRADYTF
CDR3 DNA: TGCGCCAGCAGCTTCGTCGCAAACAGGGCAGACTACACCTTC

clone size: -
J gene: TRBJ1-5
V gene: TRBV6-1
D gene: -
CDR3 protein: CASRGGFGQPQHF
CDR3 DNA: TGTGCCAGCAGGGGCGGGTTCGGACAGCCCCAGCATTTT

clone size: -
J gene: TRBJ2-5
V gene: TRBV7-8
D gene: TRBD2
CDR3 protein: CASSFAGGRWLETQYF
CDR3 DNA: TGTGCCAGCAGCTTCGCGGGGGGGCGATGGTTGGAGACCCAGTACTTC

clone size: -
J gene: TRBJ1-5
V gene: TRBV7-2
D gene: -
CDR3 protein: CASSLDRGVELAPQHF
CDR3 DNA: TGTGCCAGCAGCCTCGATAGGGGAGTCGAATTGGCTCCCCAGCATTTT

clone size: -
J gene: TRBJ2-7
V gene: TRBV2
D gene: -
CDR3 protein: CASSEASAFSYEQYF
CDR3 DNA: TGTGCCAGCAGTGAGGCTAGCGCTTTCTCCTACGAGCAGTACTTC

clone size: few
J gene: TRBJ2-7
V gene: TRBV27
D gene: TRBD2
CDR3 protein: CASSLTGGSYEQYF
CDR3 DNA: TGTGCCAGCAGTTTAACGGGGGGCTCCTACGAGCAGTACTTC

clone size: -
J gene: TRBJ2-4
V gene: TRBV27
D gene: TRBD1
CDR3 protein: CASRGQGGNIQYF
CDR3 DNA: TGTGCCAGCAGGGGACAGGGGGGAAACATTCAGTACTTC

clone size: -
J gene: TRBJ1-1
V gene: TRBV19
D gene: -
CDR3 protein: CASSPSWNTEAFF
CDR3 DNA: TGTGCCAGTAGCCCAAGCTGGAACACTGAAGCTTTCTTT

clone size: -
J gene: TRBJ1-1
V gene: TRBV30
D gene: -
CDR3 protein: CAWSGRGNTEAFF
CDR3 DNA: TGTGCCTGGTCCGGACGGGGGAACACTGAAGCTTTCTTT

clone size: -
J gene: TRBJ1-5
V gene: TRBV28
D gene: -
CDR3 protein: CASSKMRGDQPQHF
CDR3 DNA: TGTGCCAGCAGCAAAATGCGGGGTGATCAGCCCCAGCATTTT

clone size: -
J gene: TRBJ2-3
V gene: TRBV9
D gene: TRBD1
CDR3 protein: CASSVGTGVDTQYF
CDR3 DNA: TGTGCCAGCAGCGTAGGGACAGGGGTGGATACGCAGTATTTT